This T cell receptor (beta chain) originates from a study of cytomegalovirus exposure and HLA in healthy donors. Study-level points and caveats: In vitro assays verified that three CMV-associated chains recognized CMV antigens specifically. Later analysis revealed greater clonal expansion in HLA-associated TCR beta chains than in equally common others. Reports showed the classifier diagnosing cytomegalovirus status with high specificity and sensitivity. Reported findings show TCR beta sequences accurately forecast HLA-A and HLA-B alleles in most subjects.

A word on this clone: The antigen is unknown.

PCR was performed using 60 Vbeta and 13 Jbeta primers. This table comes from immunoSEQ multiplex PCR, and its TCRdb copy is limited to in-frame clones, with some not included. The sample includes approximately 160,000 clones, roughly 81% of them seen just once. The CDR3 is made up of 14 amino acids. The germline gives CDR1 MNHNY, CDR2 SVGAGI (reference sequence). Trimming shortened V by 6 bases and J by 0 bases, and 9 bases separated the two germline ends. The V and J genes are TRBV6-6 and TRBJ2-1; no clear D gene. The sample consisted of PBMCs. The receptor comes from a girl aged 5 to 17 in good health and CMV-seropositive. The CDR3 DNA follows: TGTGCCAGCAGCCAGGCCACCTCCTACAATGAGCAGTTCTTC. Protein sequence: CASSQATSYNEQFF.